The 29 T cell receptor beta chains below were found in one sample sequenced in a study of blood T cells in healthy people across ages (dated by TCRdb to 2013 to 2016). The method behind the library was 5' RACE. Reads for this sample came from an Illumina HiSeq 2500. A second PCR of roughly 6 to 11 cycles was performed with a sample-barcoded 5' primer and a J-beta primer mix. TCRdb trimmed the raw reads at Q25, called clones with MiXCR and kept productive beta chains. Duplicate CDR3 protein sequences are folded into a single record with the most common DNA and genes. This sample lists hundreds of thousands of distinct CDR3 sequences; about 48% were detected once. Of the sample, around an eighth is held by the ten largest clones. Sequenced sample: blood. The receptors originated from a young man in good health.

The chain uses TRBV29-1 and TRBJ2-7, with 8 bases fitting TRBD1. In germline, CDR1 is SQVTM, CDR2 ANQGSEA. This CDR3 region has 14 residues. Trimming at V came to 6 bases and at J to 0 bases, leaving 7 bases not matched to a gene. CDR3 sequence reads: CSVLTGASSYEQYF. As DNA, the CDR3 is TGCAGCGTACTGACAGGGGCAAGCTCCTACGAGCAGTACTTC.

The rearrangement uses TRBV24-1 and TRBJ2-2, with TRBD1 matching over 9 bases. There are 16 residues in the CDR3. Germline trimming cut 4 bases from V and 4 bases from J; bases unmatched to any gene: 6. Germline assignment: CDR1 KGHDR and CDR2 SFDVKD. CDR3 loop: CATSDPGQGGTGELFF. CDR3 sequence (DNA): TGTGCCACCAGTGACCCGGGACAGGGTGGCACCGGGGAGCTGTTTTTT.

Note on this clonotype: This may be a read error: a much more frequent sequence differs by one nucleotide. The CDR3 loop reads CSASTGLAQNEQYF. CDR3 sequence (DNA): TGCAGTGCTAGTACGGGACTAGCCCAGAATGAGCAGTACTTC. V usage is TRBV20-1 and J usage is TRBJ2-5, with 9 positions matching TRBD2. Germline-derived CDR1 and CDR2 are DFQATT and SNEGSKA (reference sequence). V dropped 3 bases and J dropped 11; count of bases not matched to a gene: 13. There are 14 residues in the CDR3.

CDR3 sequence (DNA): TGTGCCAGCAGCGCCCCAGGACCCCGGGAGACCCAGTACTTC. Amino acid sequence: CASSAPGPRETQYF. The chain combines TRBV25-1 with TRBJ2-5; D is uncertain. Germline lookup yields CDR1 MGHDK and CDR2 SYGVNS. The V end lost 6 bases, the J end lost 5 bases, and 16 bases lay between the germline ends. This CDR3 is built from 14 residues.

Only a few counts were recorded for this clonotype. V gene TRBV20-1 combines with J gene TRBJ1-2, with D possibly matching TRBD1 (5 bases). With 2 bases removed from V and 6 bases from J, the gap between germline ends came to 13 bases. Germline V gene data show CDR1 as DFQATT and CDR2 as SNEGSKA (reference sequence). This CDR3 contains 13 residues. CDR3 amino acids: CSARRLREDGYTF. CDR3 nucleotides: TGCAGTGCTAGACGCCTCAGGGAGGATGGCTACACCTTC.

Only a few counts were recorded for this clonotype. The V call is TRBV29-1, the J call TRBJ2-6; D unclear. CDR1 is SQVTM, CDR2 ANQGSEA, per germline. The CDR3 covers 16 residues. V dropped 4 bases and J dropped 0 bases, with 13 bases sitting between them. This chain's CDR3 is CSVGELQYSGANVLTF. The CDR3 DNA sequence: TGCAGCGTTGGGGAACTGCAATACTCTGGGGCCAACGTCCTGACTTTC.

This clonotype has just a few counts. The chain links TRBV6-4 to TRBJ1-5; D gene ambiguous. Germline lookup yields CDR1 MRHNA and CDR2 SNTAGT. Trimming took 0 bases from V and 0 from J, leaving 3 bases between them. The CDR3 runs to 14 residues. CDR3 amino acids: CASSDSISNQPQHF. The CDR3 DNA reads TGTGCCAGCAGTGACTCCATTAGCAATCAGCCCCAGCATTTT.

The rearrangement links TRBV7-9 to TRBJ1-1, with no clear D. Germline CDR1 is SEHNR and CDR2 is FQNEAQ (reference sequence). This CDR3 contains 12 residues. The germline V and J ends were trimmed by 6 bases and 1 base, with 6 bases remaining between them. As DNA, the CDR3 is TGTGCCAGCAGAGACCCGAACACTGAAGCTTTCTTT. Its translation: CASRDPNTEAFF.

The chain recombines TRBV30 with TRBJ2-1; 9 bases map to TRBD2. Germline assignment: CDR1 GTSNPN and CDR2 SVGIG (reference sequence). The CDR3 contains 15 residues. V dropped 3 bases and J dropped 9; count of bases not matched to a gene: 12. CDR3 nucleotide sequence: TGTGCCTGGAGGTCGCCAGCGGGGGGTCTCCCTGAGCAGTTCTTC. It translates to CAWRSPAGGLPEQFF.

The chain combines TRBV20-1 with TRBJ2-7, with D perhaps matching TRBD2 (7 bases). This CDR3 comprises 17 residues. V lost 3 bases and J lost 2, with 23 bases in between. Germline values: CDR1 DFQATT, CDR2 SNEGSKA (reference sequence). CDR3 coding DNA: TGCAGTGCTAGCCCGTTGGAGGGGGGGCGAACCCCCTACGAGCAGTACTTC. Protein product: CSASPLEGGRTPYEQYF.

Of note for this clonotype: At one end the junction does not follow the germline gene, possibly because of a read error. The CDR3 reads CSSTGGPTGAFF. The CDR3, as DNA: TGCAGCTCAACGGGAGGGCCCACTGGAGCTTTCTTT. This sequence joins TRBV29-1 and TRBJ1-1; D not resolved. The CDR3 runs to 12 residues. The germline CDR1 and CDR2 sequences are SQVTM and ANQGSEA. Looking up the rest from reference TRBV29-1 and TRBJ1-1 gives the full variable domain: SAVISQKPSRDICQRGTSLTIQCQVDSQVTMMFWYRQQPGQSLTLIATANQGSEATYESGFVIDKFPISRPNLTFSTLTVSNMSPEDSSIYLCSSTGGPTGAFFGQGTRLTVV.

This clonotype appeared a single time. This sequence joins TRBV20-1 and TRBJ1-2; 9 bases line up with TRBD1. Germline trimming cut 0 bases from V and 8 bases from J; bases unmatched to any gene: 7. Germline CDR1 is DFQATT and CDR2 is SNEGSKA (reference sequence). The CDR3 spans 14 residues. This chain's CDR3 is CSARETGGAEGYTF. Written as DNA, the CDR3 is TGCAGTGCTAGAGAAACAGGGGGCGCTGAGGGCTACACCTTC.

The rearrangement links TRBV3-1 to TRBJ2-7, with a tentative D call TRBD2 (6 bases). TRBJ2-5 explains the end of the DNA better; the J call may be wrong. Germline V gene data show CDR1 as LGHDT and CDR2 as YNNKEL (reference sequence). CDR3 size: 16 residues. In nucleotides, the CDR3 is TGTGCCAGCAGCCAAGTTGGACGGGGGAACCAAGAGACCCAGTACTTC. This encodes CASSQVGRGNQETQYF.

This clonotype ranks as medium-sized. The V gene is TRBV4-3, the J gene TRBJ2-1; weak D call: TRBD2 (5 bases). Germline loops: CDR1 LGHNA, CDR2 YSLEER. The V gene lost 3 bases and the J gene lost 5 bases, with 23 bases spanning the gap. The CDR3 is made up of 18 amino acids. CDR3 DNA: TGCGCCAGCAGCCACGACCTCCTGAGGACTGGATTAAACAATGAGCAGTTCTTC. Its translation is CASSHDLLRTGLNNEQFF.

A few counts support this clonotype. This chain uses TRBV6-9 with TRBJ2-4, with 7 bases aligning to TRBD2. The J call is in doubt because the DNA end fits TRBJ2-7 better. Germline V gives CDR1 MNHGY, CDR2 SVAAGI. The CDR3 has 17 amino acids. In nucleotides, the CDR3 is TGTGCCAGCGGGGGGGGAGCATTCTTCAACCCAGTCGCCGAGCAGTACTTC. Protein product: CASGGGAFFNPVAEQYF.

In nucleotides, the CDR3 is TGTGCCAGCAGCTTAGGGCGGGCCGCGGATACGCAGTATTTT. It codes for CASSLGRAADTQYF. The J gene is TRBJ2-3, the V gene TRBV7-2, with D possibly TRBD2 on 5 matching bases. CDR1 and CDR2 from the germline V gene are SGHTA and FQGNSA. There are 14 residues in the CDR3. Deletions cut 1 base from V and 6 bases from J, with 11 bases between. Full variable domain (rest looked up from reference TRBV7-2 and TRBJ2-3): GAGVSQSPSNKVTEKGKDVELRCDPISGHTALYWYRQSLGQGLEFLIYFQGNSAPDKSGLPSDRFSAERTGGSVSTLTIQRTQQEDSAVYLCASSLGRAADTQYFGPGTRLTVL.

The V and J genes are TRBV28 and TRBJ2-7; 7 nucleotides align to TRBD1. V shed 6 bases, J shed 3 bases, and the junction held 8 bases outside the gene matches. CDR1 and CDR2 from the germline V gene are MDHEN and SYDVKM. The CDR3 runs 14 residues. CDR3 DNA: TGTGCCAGCAGGGCTGCGACAGGGTTCTACGAGCAGTACTTC. Translation: CASRAATGFYEQYF.

The rearrangement links TRBV6-1 to TRBJ1-1; D remains ambiguous. Trimming removed 9 bases at V and 4 bases at J, with 15 bases between. The CDR3 length is 13 residues. Germline lookup yields CDR1 MNHNS and CDR2 SASEGT. In DNA, the CDR3 is TGTGCCAGTAAAGCAGTCGACGCCACTGAAGCTTTCTTT. It encodes CASKAVDATEAFF.

A few counts support this clonotype. The chain links TRBV20-1 to TRBJ1-5; D gene unclear. Germline V gives CDR1 DFQATT, CDR2 SNEGSKA (reference sequence). V dropped 0 bases and J dropped 3 bases, with 15 bases sitting between them. This CDR3 is built from 16 residues. This chain's CDR3 is CSARDVGAAHNQPQHF. The CDR3 DNA reads TGCAGTGCTAGAGATGTGGGAGCAGCTCACAATCAGCCCCAGCATTTT.

This sequence joins TRBV7-2 and TRBJ2-3; TRBD2 is a possible D gene (6 bases). Trimming took 5 bases from V and 5 from J, leaving 11 bases between them. CDR3 length: 13 amino acids. Germline lookup yields CDR1 SGHTA and CDR2 FQGNSA. Here the CDR3 DNA reads TGTGCCAGCAGCCGCGGGGAAATAGATACGCAGTATTTT. Amino acids: CASSRGEIDTQYF.

The genes are TRBV7-8 and TRBJ1-6, with 8 bases fitting TRBD1. The CDR3 contains 14 residues. Unmatched junction bases numbered 7, after V lost 7 bases and J lost 8 bases. Germline V gives CDR1 SGHVS, CDR2 FQNEAQ. CDR3 in amino acids: CASTTDRGYSPLHF. CDR3 in DNA: TGTGCCAGCACTACCGACAGGGGCTATTCACCCCTCCACTTT. The full variable domain, with the rest looked up from reference TRBV7-8 and TRBJ1-6, is GAGVSQSPRYKVAKRGQDVALRCDPISGHVSLFWYQQALGQGPEFLTYFQNEAQLDKSGLPSDRFFAERPEGSVSTLKIQRTQQEDSAVYLCASTTDRGYSPLHFGNGTRLTVT.

The gene calls are TRBV12-3 or TRBV12-4 and TRBJ1-4, with 8 bases fitting TRBD1. J was trimmed by 7 bases and V by 5 bases; bases with no gene match: 9. The CDR3 runs 15 residues. The CDR3 spells CASSQTGARGEKLFF. The CDR3 DNA reads as TGTGCCAGCAGTCAGACAGGGGCCAGGGGTGAAAAACTGTTTTTT.

In the case of this clonotype: This clone may be a read error of a much larger clone one base away. This chain joins TRBV29-1 and TRBJ2-5, with 7 bases identical to TRBD1. The J call is uncertain, as TRBJ2-1 better fits the DNA end. CDR1 SQVTM and CDR2 ANQGSEA come from the germline V gene. CDR3 size: 12 residues. The DNA of the CDR3 is TGCAGCGTACAGGGGTCTCAAGAGACCCAGTTCTTC. It encodes CSVQGSQETQFF.

This clonotype was counted only a few times. The chain recombines TRBV29-1 with TRBJ2-5; 9 nucleotides match TRBD1. Germline loops: CDR1 SQVTM, CDR2 ANQGSEA. Germline trimming cut 5 bases from V and 11 bases from J; bases unmatched to any gene: 12. There are 13 residues in the CDR3. The CDR3 sequence is CSVWDRVHNEQYF. CDR3 coding DNA: TGCAGCGTTTGGGACAGGGTCCACAATGAGCAGTACTTC.

This rearrangement joins TRBV3-1 to TRBJ1-1; no firm D call. Germline CDR1 LGHDT, CDR2 YNNKEL (reference sequence). V gave up 3 bases and J gave up 4 bases, with 12 bases separating them. The CDR3 sequence is 14 residues long. Written as DNA, the CDR3 is TGTGCCAGCAGCCAGCCCTTACCAGCCACTGAAGCTTTCTTT. Translation: CASSQPLPATEAFF. The whole variable domain, filled in from reference TRBV3-1 and TRBJ1-1, reads DTAVSQTPKYLVTQMGNDKSIKCEQNLGHDTMYWYKQDSKKFLKIMFSYNNKELIINETVPNRFSPKSPDKAHLNLHINSLELGDSAVYFCASSQPLPATEAFFGQGTRLTVV.

There are a few counts of this clonotype. The chain has TRBV11-3 and TRBJ2-5; 8 bases align to TRBD1. The CDR3 runs 13 residues. Trimming cost V 5 bases and J 4 bases; bases outside gene matches: 3. Looked up from germline, CDR1 is SGHNT and CDR2 is YENEEA. DNA of the CDR3: TGTGCCAGCAGCGAGACAGGGGCAGAGACCCAGTACTTC. Its protein is CASSETGAETQYF.

This clonotype was observed a handful of times. The CDR3 coding sequence is TGTGCCAGCAGCTTAGAAAGAGGACTAGCGGGAGAGCAGTACTTC. It yields the protein CASSLERGLAGEQYF. The chain has TRBV13 and TRBJ2-7, with 12 positions matching TRBD2. With V trimmed by 1 base and J by 7 bases, 5 bases remained unmatched. The germline CDR1 and CDR2 sequences are PRHDT and FYEKMQ (reference sequence). The CDR3 has 15 amino acids. Together with reference TRBV13 and TRBJ2-7, the CDR3 gives the full variable domain: AAGVIQSPRHLIKEKRETATLKCYPIPRHDTVYWYQQGPGQDPQFLISFYEKMQSDKGSIPDRFSAQQFSDYHSELNMSSLELGDSALYFCASSLERGLAGEQYFGPGTRLTVT.

This clonotype was seen many times. This sequence joins TRBV28 and TRBJ2-7, with 7 bases lining up with TRBD1. This CDR3 contains 12 residues. The V segment lost 6 bases and the J segment 4 bases; nucleotides outside the gene matches: 3. Germline V lookup: CDR1 MDHEN, CDR2 SYDVKM. CDR3 in amino acids: CASSTDRYEQYF. CDR3 DNA: TGTGCCAGCAGCACGGACAGGTACGAGCAGTACTTC.

Concerning this clonotype: This may stem from a read error, because a much larger clone lies one nucleotide away. The V and J genes are TRBV29-1 and TRBJ2-5, with a tentative D call TRBD2 (6 bases). The CDR3 runs 13 residues. Germline CDR1 reads SQVTM; CDR2 reads ANQGSEA. V was clipped by 7 bases and J by 11 bases, with 23 bases between them. Written as DNA, the CDR3 is TGCAGCGGCCGCGGTCTGGACTACAATGAGCAGTACTTC. It translates to CSGRGLDYNEQYF.